The 15 T cell receptor beta chains presented below share a single source sample, sequenced in a study of shared clonotypes between healthy human individuals. Profiled with immunoSEQ multiplex PCR; TCRdb holds only in-frame clones, not every one. The sample holds about 690,000 clones, 90% seen once. Sequenced input: memory CD8+ T cells from PBMCs. Subset indicated: CD45RO+ cells pooled with CCR7-negative TemRA cells. The receptors were gathered from a man between 18 and 29 years old in good health. Some clones in this sample may be carry-over from other donors' samples.

The chain joins TRBV7-9 to TRBJ2-2, with D possibly being TRBD1 or TRBD2 (5 bases each). This CDR3 is 16 amino acids long. V lost 4 bases, J lost 0 bases, and 12 bases lay in between. Germline assignment: CDR1 SEHNR and CDR2 FQNEAQ (reference sequence). In nucleotides, the CDR3 is TGTGCCAGCAGCTACTCCGGGACGCCGAACACCGGGGAGCTGTTTTTT. Its protein product is CASSYSGTPNTGELFF.

This clone was seen just once. This chain links TRBV7-8 with TRBJ2-7, with 9 bases fitting TRBD1. The CDR3 runs to 14 residues. Per germline, CDR1 SGHVS and CDR2 FQNEAQ. J lost 4 bases, V lost 5 bases, and 6 bases had no gene match. CDR3 loop: CASSRRTGEYEQYF. For the CDR3, the DNA is TGTGCCAGCAGCCGTCGGACAGGGGAATACGAGCAGTACTTC.

This sequence joins TRBV4-2 and TRBJ2-3; no clear D gene. Trimming removed 1 base at V and 4 bases at J, with 6 bases between. The CDR3 length is 13 residues. Germline CDR1 reads LGHNA; CDR2 reads YNFKEQ. CDR3 loop: CASSQGGSDTQYF. The CDR3 DNA reads TGTGCCAGCAGCCAAGGTGGGTCAGATACGCAGTATTTT.

This rearrangement joins TRBV27 to TRBJ1-5; D gene ambiguous. From germline, CDR1 is MNHEY and CDR2 SMNVEV (reference sequence). The CDR3 totals 14 residues. Trimming took off 1 base at V and 5 bases at J, with 9 bases between the two ends. The CDR3 loop is CASSLYIGDQPQHF. The DNA for the CDR3 is TGTGCCAGCAGTTTATACATAGGCGATCAGCCCCAGCATTTT.

The chain combines TRBV27 with TRBJ2-7, with 9 bases fitting TRBD2. From germline, CDR1 is MNHEY and CDR2 SMNVEV (reference sequence). The CDR3 contains 14 residues. V gave up 4 bases and J gave up 3 bases; unmatched junction bases: 4. The CDR3 region is CASSYGTSSYEQYF. The CDR3 coding sequence is TGTGCCAGCAGTTACGGGACTAGCAGCTACGAGCAGTACTTC.

This clone was seen more than once but under ten times. The J gene is TRBJ2-7, the V gene TRBV27, with no clear D. V shed 5 bases and J shed 0 bases, with 8 bases lying between them. The CDR3 extends over 13 amino acids. The germline V gene encodes CDR1 MNHEY and CDR2 SMNVEV (reference sequence). The CDR3 is CASSQGYSYEQYF. The CDR3 DNA reads as TGTGCCAGCAGTCAAGGATACTCCTACGAGCAGTACTTC.

This chain uses TRBV11-2 with TRBJ2-3; 10 nucleotides agree with TRBD2. CDR3 length: 15 residues. V lost 3 bases, J lost 6 bases, and 6 bases stayed unmatched. Germline CDR1 SGHAT, CDR2 FQNNGV. The CDR3 DNA sequence: TGTGCCAGCAGCTTCGTAGCGGGGGGACTGGATACGCAGTATTTT. It specifies CASSFVAGGLDTQYF.

The DNA of the CDR3 is TGTGCCAGCAGCTTCTCTACCTACGAGCAGTACTTC. Its translation: CASSFSTYEQYF. The chain joins TRBV7-2 to TRBJ2-7; D uncertain. The CDR3 is 12 amino acids. CDR1 is SGHTA and CDR2 is FQGNSA in the germline V gene. V was trimmed by 3 bases and J by 2 bases, leaving 5 bases between them.

This chain joins TRBV9 and TRBJ2-7; 14 bases match TRBD2. CDR3 length: 21 amino acids. Germline values: CDR1 SGDLS, CDR2 YYNGEE. The V segment lost 3 bases and the J segment 0 bases; nucleotides outside the gene matches: 17. The CDR3 DNA is TGTGCCAGCAGCGAGGGGGTTGGAGGACTAGCGGGAGGACAATACTCCTACGAGCAGTACTTC. Amino acid sequence: CASSEGVGGLAGGQYSYEQYF.

The chain uses TRBV7-8 and TRBJ1-1, with D hard to call. Germline CDR1 SGHVS, CDR2 FQNEAQ. This CDR3 spans 14 amino acids. The germline V and J ends were trimmed by 5 bases and 4 bases, with 14 bases remaining between them. CDR3: CASSPIGLGTEAFF. The CDR3, as DNA: TGTGCCAGCAGCCCTATAGGTTTAGGCACTGAAGCTTTCTTT.

This clone appeared once. This chain joins TRBV25-1 and TRBJ2-1; TRBD2 matches 10 bases. The CDR3 has 18 amino acids. Looked up from germline, CDR1 is MGHDK and CDR2 is SYGVNS. The J segment lost 0 bases and the V segment lost 1 base, leaving 6 bases of the junction unmatched. The CDR3 is CASSESGLAVLSYNEQFF. The DNA of the CDR3 is TGTGCCAGCAGTGAATCTGGACTAGCGGTTCTCTCCTACAATGAGCAGTTCTTC.

The genes are TRBV7-9 and TRBJ2-5; D ambiguous. The germline V gene encodes CDR1 SEHNR and CDR2 FQNEAQ (reference sequence). Trimming took 3 bases from V and 2 from J, leaving 10 bases between them. The CDR3 has 14 residues. The CDR3 reads CASSLAVRQETQYF. CDR3 nucleotide sequence: TGTGCCAGCAGCTTGGCTGTTCGTCAAGAGACCCAGTACTTC.

The chain couples TRBV28 to TRBJ2-7; tentative D call: TRBD1 (5 bases). This CDR3 has 20 residues. The V end lost 1 base, the J end lost 3 bases, and 28 bases lay between the germline ends. Looked up from germline, CDR1 is MDHEN and CDR2 is SYDVKM. This chain's CDR3 is CASSLFIRTGGAKLGYEQYF. In DNA, the CDR3 is TGTGCCAGCAGTTTATTTATTCGGACGGGTGGGGCGAAACTGGGCTACGAGCAGTACTTC.

The rearrangement links TRBV4-3 to TRBJ2-6; D is perhaps TRBD2 (6 bases). CDR1 and CDR2 from the germline V gene are LGHNA and YSLEER. Trimming removed 4 bases from V and 2 bases from J, with 12 bases in between. This CDR3 contains 16 residues. The CDR3 protein is CASSLSSVTGANVLTF. The CDR3 coding sequence is TGCGCCAGCAGCCTCTCTAGCGTTACTGGGGCCAACGTCCTGACTTTC.

The chain carries TRBV28 and TRBJ2-2; D unclear. The CDR3 loop spans 14 amino acids. From germline, CDR1 is MDHEN and CDR2 SYDVKM. Deletions cut 5 bases from V and 5 bases from J, with 12 bases between. For the CDR3, the DNA is TGTGCCAGCAGTGCCTCTGTGTGGACCGGGGAGCTGTTTTTT. Protein product: CASSASVWTGELFF.